This passage covers 15 T cell receptor beta chains from one sample sequenced in a study of Ad26.COV2.S vaccination and SARS-CoV-2 variants. TCRdb's copy holds only in-frame clones and misses some; the assay was immunoSEQ multiplex PCR. The repertoire holds hundreds of thousands of clones, more than 70% seen once, with around 1.5% in the top ten. The treatment here: around 19 received Ad26.COV2.S at low or high dose, single or two shots; about 5 received placebo; per-sample allocation not given. Sampling happened 63 days after the first vaccine or placebo injection. This specimen consisted of peripheral blood, obtained in a trial of Ad26.COV2.S vaccine versus placebo. These receptors were obtained from a person aged 18-65 years who received the Ad26.COV2.S COVID-19 vaccine or a placebo.

The chain combines TRBV30 with TRBJ2-7, with a tentative D call TRBD2 (5 bases). Trimming shortened V by 2 bases and J by 7 bases, and 12 bases separated the two germline ends. This CDR3 comprises 12 residues. The V gene's germline CDR1 is GTSNPN and CDR2 SVGIG (reference sequence). The CDR3 DNA sequence: TGTGCCTGGAGTAGGACTCGGGGAGAGCAGTACTTC. This translates into CAWSRTRGEQYF.

The chain couples TRBV13 to TRBJ2-1, with TRBD2 matching 11 bases. With V trimmed by 5 bases and J by 0 bases, 6 bases remained unmatched. CDR3 length: 17 residues. The germline V gene encodes CDR1 PRHDT and CDR2 FYEKMQ (reference sequence). The CDR3 spells CASSPPGLAVSYNEQFF. CDR3 nucleotide sequence: TGTGCCAGCAGCCCACCGGGACTAGCGGTCTCCTACAATGAGCAGTTCTTC.

The J gene is TRBJ1-6, the V gene TRBV27; D not resolved. CDR1 MNHEY and CDR2 SMNVEV come from the germline V gene (reference sequence). The CDR3 covers 15 residues. Trimming cost V 4 bases and J 2 bases, with 9 bases left between them. The CDR3 here is CASSSGRTYNSPLHF. In DNA form, the CDR3 reads TGTGCCAGCAGTTCGGGCAGGACCTATAATTCACCCCTCCACTTT.

The chain is built from TRBV7-2 and TRBJ1-3; D gene ambiguous. CDR3 length equals 16 residues. CDR1 SGHTA and CDR2 FQGNSA come from the germline V gene. V was trimmed by 5 bases and J by 0 bases, leaving 14 bases between them. The CDR3 reads CASSPIVRDSGNTIYF. For the CDR3, the DNA is TGTGCCAGCAGCCCGATTGTCCGGGACTCTGGAAACACCATATATTTT.

The rearrangement uses TRBV24-1 and TRBJ2-1; D possibly corresponds to TRBD2 (7 bases). The V and J ends lost 3 bases and 2 bases respectively, with 10 bases between them. CDR1 and CDR2 (germline): KGHDR, SFDVKD. CDR3 length: 15 residues. CDR3 bases: TGTGCCACCAGTGATCCGGGGGGCGCCTACAATGAGCAGTTCTTC. Protein sequence: CATSDPGGAYNEQFF.

Note on this clone: This same CDR3 is encoded by further DNA sequences in the sample. This rearrangement joins TRBV5-1 to TRBJ2-3; D gene unclear. V was trimmed by 2 bases and J by 0 bases, leaving 4 bases between them. The CDR3 contains 13 residues. CDR1 and CDR2 from the germline V gene are SGHRS and YFSETQ. CDR3 loop: CASSFGSTDTQYF. In nucleotides, the CDR3 is TGCGCCAGCAGCTTTGGGAGCACAGATACGCAGTATTTT. The full variable domain, in which reference TRBV5-1 and TRBJ2-3 provide the parts outside the CDR3, is KAGVTQTPRYLIKTRGQQVTLSCSPISGHRSVSWYQQTPGQGLQFLFEYFSETQRNKGNFPGRFSGRQFSNSRSEMNVSTLELGDSALYLCASSFGSTDTQYFGPGTRLTVL.

The rearrangement uses TRBV11-2 and TRBJ1-4; D possibly corresponds to TRBD1 (5 bases). Looked up from germline, CDR1 is SGHAT and CDR2 is FQNNGV. This CDR3 has 15 residues. The V end was cut by 0 bases, the J end by 8 bases, with 13 bases between. The CDR3 sequence: CASSLDGGGGEKLFF. As DNA, the CDR3 is TGTGCCAGCAGCTTAGACGGGGGTGGCGGGGAAAAACTGTTTTTT.

This clone was found a few times. This sequence joins TRBV30 and TRBJ2-3; D is undetermined. The CDR3 has 14 residues. Germline loops: CDR1 GTSNPN, CDR2 SVGIG (reference sequence). V was trimmed by 4 bases and J by 2 bases, leaving 13 bases between them. The CDR3 protein is CAWKKGTDTDTQYF. The CDR3 coding sequence is TGTGCCTGGAAAAAGGGAACAGACACAGATACGCAGTATTTT. The variable domain in full, with the rest retrieved from reference TRBV30 and TRBJ2-3, is SQTIHQWPATLVQPVGSPLSLECTVEGTSNPNLYWYRQAAGRGLQLLFYSVGIGQISSEVPQNLSASRPQDRQFILSSKKLLLSDSGFYLCAWKKGTDTDTQYFGPGTRLTVL.

The CDR3 DNA sequence: TGCGCCAGCAGCCAAGAGCGAAACACCGGGGAGCTGTTTTTT. Amino acid sequence: CASSQERNTGELFF. The chain combines TRBV4-1 with TRBJ2-2, with D hard to call. The CDR3 has 14 amino acids. V was clipped by 0 bases and J by 2 bases, with 4 bases between them. CDR1 is MGHRA and CDR2 is YSYEKL in the germline V gene.

J is TRBJ2-5 and V is TRBV13, with 7 bases that match TRBD1. This CDR3 is 13 amino acids long. The germline V gene encodes CDR1 PRHDT and CDR2 FYEKMQ (reference sequence). V was clipped by 5 bases and J by 6 bases; unmatched bases: 6. The CDR3 spells CASSPGTEQTQYF. The CDR3 region has the DNA TGTGCCAGCAGCCCTGGGACAGAGCAGACCCAGTACTTC.

For this clone: A read error may produce the germline difference seen at one junction end. This chain joins TRBV6-5 and TRBJ2-7; D may be TRBD1 or TRBD2 (5 bases each). The CDR3 is 14 amino acids. The germline gives CDR1 MNHEY, CDR2 SVGAGI. CDR3 sequence reads: CASSPRDDSSEQYF. The CDR3 DNA follows: TGTGCCAGCAGCCCCCGGGACGACTCCTCCGAGCAGTACTTC.

This clone was counted a single time. The chain joins TRBV4-3 to TRBJ1-3, with D possibly TRBD1 on 6 matching bases. Trimming pared 0 bases from V and 9 bases from J, leaving 15 bases between. Germline CDR1 reads LGHNA; CDR2 reads YSLEER. The CDR3 sequence is 15 residues long. The CDR3 nucleotides read TGCGCCAGCAGCCAAGACACCGGACAGAGAGGCACCATATATTTT. Translated: CASSQDTGQRGTIYF.

The chain is built from TRBV27 and TRBJ1-1; 8 bases line up with TRBD1. Germline CDR1 and CDR2: MNHEY and SMNVEV (reference sequence). J gave up 10 bases and V 8 bases, and 18 bases lay outside the gene matches. The CDR3 consists of 15 residues. CDR3 region: CASSRQAGGLLVAFF. The CDR3 region has the DNA TGTGCCAGCTCCCGCCAGGCAGGGGGCTTACTCGTAGCTTTCTTT.

The chain recombines TRBV29-1 with TRBJ1-1; D is possibly TRBD1 (5 bases). The V gene's germline CDR1 is SQVTM and CDR2 ANQGSEA. V dropped 4 bases and J dropped 5 bases, with 14 bases sitting between them. The CDR3 covers 13 residues. Written as DNA, the CDR3 is TGCAGCGTTGGCGGGGGTGATGTAACTGAAGCTTTCTTT. As protein: CSVGGGDVTEAFF.

This clone has a single count. The rearrangement links TRBV10-3 to TRBJ2-7; 12 positions agree with TRBD2. Germline-derived CDR1 and CDR2 are ENHRY and SYGVKD. The CDR3 spans 16 residues. The trim removed 2 bases at V and 2 bases at J, leaving 4 bases unmatched. CDR3 sequence: CAISEGTSGRAYEQYF. CDR3 in DNA: TGTGCCATCAGTGAGGGGACTAGCGGGCGAGCCTACGAGCAGTACTTC.